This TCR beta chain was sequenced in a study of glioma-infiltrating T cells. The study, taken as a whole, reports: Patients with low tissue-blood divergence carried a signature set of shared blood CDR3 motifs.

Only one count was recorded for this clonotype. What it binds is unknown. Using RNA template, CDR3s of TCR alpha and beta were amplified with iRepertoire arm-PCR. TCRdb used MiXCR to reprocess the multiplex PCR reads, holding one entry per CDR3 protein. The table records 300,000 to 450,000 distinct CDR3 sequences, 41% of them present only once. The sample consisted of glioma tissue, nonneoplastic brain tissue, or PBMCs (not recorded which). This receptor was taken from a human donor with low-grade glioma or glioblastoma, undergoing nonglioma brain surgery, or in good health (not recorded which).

The CDR3 region has the DNA TGTGCCAGCAGCCAAGTCGAGCGGGCTACCTACGAGCAGTACTTC. Its protein product is CASSQVERATYEQYF. V and J are TRBV27 and TRBJ2-7; maybe TRBD2 (6 bases). V gave up 6 bases and J gave up 2 bases, with 17 bases separating them. Per germline, CDR1 MNHEY and CDR2 SMNVEV (reference sequence). CDR3 size: 15 residues.